These 15 T cell receptor beta chains originate from one sample sequenced in a study of human T cells and chemical hapten exposure. TCRdb processed the RACE reads anew with MiXCR; each CDR3 protein has one entry. The repertoire consists of 55,000 to 75,000 distinct CDR3 sequences, with around 12% occurring once and the leading ten covering roughly 2.3%. Time point given: patch test 3, about 24 weeks after DPC sensitization. The sample's treatment: therapeutic diphenylcyclopropenone sensitization with weekly scalp DPC. The material sequenced was whole blood, taken in connection with sensitization to the hapten diphenylcyclopropenone (DPC). These TCRs come from a man younger than 40 with alopecia areata. Some clones in this sample may be carry-over from other donors' samples.

This clonotype was recorded many times. This chain connects TRBV20-1 to TRBJ2-5; perhaps TRBD1 as D (5 bases). Looked up from germline, CDR1 is DFQATT and CDR2 is SNEGSKA (reference sequence). This CDR3 spans 12 amino acids. The CDR3 spells CSSSGYQETQYF. As DNA, the CDR3 is TGCTCCAGCTCAGGGTACCAAGAGACCCAGTACTTC.

This clonotype was seen only a few times. This rearrangement joins TRBV7-2 to TRBJ2-7, with D hard to call. Looked up from germline, CDR1 is SGHTA and CDR2 is FQGNSA. The V gene lost 5 bases and the J gene lost 3 bases, with 8 bases spanning the gap. This CDR3 comprises 12 residues. The CDR3 spells CASSLRSYEQYF. In DNA form, the CDR3 reads TGTGCCAGCAGCCTCCGGAGCTACGAGCAGTACTTC.

This clonotype was detected many times. This chain uses TRBV4-2 with TRBJ2-7; TRBD2 agrees at 8 bases. The germline V gene has CDR1 LGHNA and CDR2 YNFKEQ. This CDR3 spans 15 amino acids. With V trimmed by 0 bases and J by 6 bases, 7 bases remained unmatched. CDR3 residues: CASSQDAAGTSEQYF. The CDR3 DNA is TGTGCCAGCAGCCAAGACGCAGCCGGGACTAGCGAGCAGTACTTC.

There are many counts of this clonotype. The V gene is TRBV3-1, the J gene TRBJ1-1; D is unclear. Trimming took off 1 base at V and 3 bases at J, with 9 bases between the two ends. The CDR3 totals 14 residues. Germline CDR1 and CDR2: LGHDT and YNNKEL (reference sequence). In nucleotides, the CDR3 is TGTGCCAGCAGCCAAGCTTCCCCGGACACTGAAGCTTTCTTT. Residues: CASSQASPDTEAFF.

The chain has TRBV19 and TRBJ1-2; no definite D call. Trimming stripped 5 bases from V and 4 bases from J, with 17 bases between. The CDR3 contains 15 residues. CDR1 and CDR2 from the germline V gene are LNHDA and SQIVND (reference sequence). The CDR3 nucleotides are TGTGCCAGTAGTCTCCAGAACGCGGACTTCTATGGCTACACCTTC. This translates into CASSLQNADFYGYTF.

The chain couples TRBV24-1 to TRBJ2-1; TRBD1 is a possible D gene (6 bases). Germline V gene lookup returns CDR1 KGHDR and CDR2 SFDVKD. The ends were cut back, 3 bases at V and 2 bases at J, with 16 bases in the middle. The CDR3 sequence is 17 residues long. The CDR3, as DNA: TGTGCCACCAGTGATCGATTAGGGGGTTCGACCTACAATGAGCAGTTCTTC. Protein product: CATSDRLGGSTYNEQFF.

This chain uses TRBV11-2 with TRBJ2-5; TRBD2 aligns across 8 bases. The CDR3 is made up of 13 amino acids. The V gene's germline CDR1 is SGHAT and CDR2 FQNNGV. V lost 6 bases, J lost 1 base, and 1 base stayed unmatched. CDR3 nucleotide sequence: TGTGCCAGCAGACTAGCGGTCCAAGAGACCCAGTACTTC. It specifies CASRLAVQETQYF.

To note about this clonotype: An end of the junction differs from the germline gene, which may be a read error. The gene calls are TRBV7-7 and TRBJ2-2; D is unclear. The CDR3 length is 14 residues. The V gene's germline CDR1 is SSHAT and CDR2 FNYEAQ (reference sequence). The CDR3 sequence is CASSLGSRAGELFF. The CDR3 nucleotides read TGTGCTAGCAGCTTAGGCTCTCGGGCCGGGGAGCTGTTTTTT.

This clonotype was seen a few times. The rearrangement links TRBV7-2 to TRBJ1-1, with D tentatively TRBD1 (6 bases). Trimming removed 5 bases at V and 1 base at J, with 14 bases between. In germline, CDR1 is SGHTA, CDR2 FQGNSA. This CDR3 comprises 15 residues. This CDR3 reads CASSRVQGRNTEAFF. The DNA of the CDR3 is TGTGCCAGCAGCCGGGTACAGGGCCGGAACACTGAAGCTTTCTTT.

This clonotype appeared many times. The rearrangement links TRBV11-2 to TRBJ2-5; 9 bases align to TRBD1. V dropped 5 bases and J dropped 3; count of bases not matched to a gene: 10. This CDR3 spans 16 amino acids. Germline V gene lookup returns CDR1 SGHAT and CDR2 FQNNGV. Written as DNA, the CDR3 is TGTGCCAGCAGCCCTGACCCCGGGACAGGGAAAGAGACCCAGTACTTC. As protein: CASSPDPGTGKETQYF.

This rearrangement joins TRBV7-2 to TRBJ2-3; TRBD2 aligns across 9 bases. V was pared by 5 bases and J by 1 base, with 10 bases of the junction left unmatched. The germline gives CDR1 SGHTA, CDR2 FQGNSA. The CDR3 sequence is 17 residues long. CDR3 nucleotides: TGTGCCAGCAGCGCACAGCCTGTAGCGGGGGGCACAGATACGCAGTATTTT. Encoded protein: CASSAQPVAGGTDTQYF.

The chain couples TRBV21-1 to TRBJ2-5; TRBD2, the D gene given by the table, was not confirmed from the DNA. TRBV21-1 is a pseudogene locus. The CDR3 is 20 amino acids. The CDR3 DNA sequence: TGTGCCAGCAGCAAAGCGCCTCCCTGTATCGACGGGGGGGCCGGAGAGACCCAGTACTTC. Amino acid sequence: CASSKAPPCIDGGAGETQYF.

The chain carries TRBV10-3 and TRBJ2-2; no firm D call. The CDR3 is 17 residues long. V lost 0 bases, J lost 7 bases, and 18 bases lay in between. Germline V CDR1 and CDR2: ENHRY, SYGVKD. The CDR3 nucleotides read TGTGCCATCAGTGAGTCGATTGGACCGGGTATGGTCGGGGAGCTGTTTTTT. Its translation is CAISESIGPGMVGELFF.

This chain connects TRBV11-2 to TRBJ2-1, with D possibly being TRBD1 or TRBD2 (6 bases each). Trimming pared 5 bases from V and 0 bases from J, leaving 14 bases between. This CDR3 has 16 amino acids. In germline, CDR1 is SGHAT, CDR2 FQNNGV. In nucleotides, the CDR3 is TGTGCCAGCAGCAGAAGGGGGGATAGCTCCTACAATGAGCAGTTCTTC. This encodes CASSRRGDSSYNEQFF.

The V and J genes are TRBV29-1 and TRBJ2-5; 7 nucleotides match TRBD1. Germline V lookup: CDR1 SQVTM, CDR2 ANQGSEA. The CDR3 contains 13 residues. The trim removed 4 bases at V and 5 bases at J, leaving 7 bases unmatched. This chain's CDR3 is CSVGRTGEETQYF. In DNA form, the CDR3 reads TGCAGCGTTGGCCGTACAGGGGAGGAGACCCAGTACTTC.